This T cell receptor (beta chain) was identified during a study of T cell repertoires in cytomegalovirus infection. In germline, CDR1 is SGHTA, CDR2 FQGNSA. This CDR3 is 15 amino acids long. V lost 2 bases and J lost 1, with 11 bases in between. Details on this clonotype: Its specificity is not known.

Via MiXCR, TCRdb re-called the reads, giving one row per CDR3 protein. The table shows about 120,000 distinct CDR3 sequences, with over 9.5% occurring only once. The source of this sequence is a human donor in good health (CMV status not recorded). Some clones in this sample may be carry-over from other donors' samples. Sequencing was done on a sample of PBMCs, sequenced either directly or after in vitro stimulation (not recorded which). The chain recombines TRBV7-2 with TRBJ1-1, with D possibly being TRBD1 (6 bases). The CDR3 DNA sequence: TGTGCCAGCAGCTTAAATGCGGGACAGAACACTGAAGCTTTCTTT. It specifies CASSLNAGQNTEAFF.